This is a list of T cell receptor beta chains from one sample in a study of T cells after yellow fever vaccination. TCRdb re-derived calls from the 5' RACE reads in MiXCR, one entry per CDR3 protein. The table lists under 550,000 distinct CDR3 sequences, about a fifth of them singletons. The sequencing here drew on PBMCs, taken around 3 weeks after the first yellow fever vaccination. The receptors were sampled from a man aged 18 to 35 who received the YFV17D yellow fever vaccine. The CDR3 runs from the conserved cysteine through the conserved F or W. The D gene is left open where the match is weak. The listing skips clone size in some rows; elsewhere it reads once, few, many or a size class.

d_gene	v_gene	j_gene	abundance	CDR3aa	CDR3nt
-	TRBV6-2/TRBV6-3	TRBJ2-3	few	CASCLTWDTQYF	TGTGCCAGCTGCCTCACATGGGATACGCAGTATTTT
TRBD2	TRBV12-3/TRBV12-4	TRBJ2-1	many	CASSPRGLGNNEQFF	TGTGCCAGCAGTCCCAGGGGACTAGGGAACAATGAGCAGTTCTTC
TRBD1	TRBV10-3	TRBJ1-5	few	CAIKPGTGVNQPQHF	TGTGCCATCAAACCCGGGACAGGGGTTAATCAGCCCCAGCATTTT
-	TRBV5-1	TRBJ2-1	few	CASSPEAGEGWNEQFF	TGCGCCAGCAGCCCAGAAGCGGGCGAGGGTTGGAATGAGCAGTTCTTC
-	TRBV10-3	TRBJ2-3	many	CAISESIDGAAGHYTDTQYF	TGTGCCATCAGTGAGTCGATTGATGGGGCTGCGGGGCACTACACAGATACGCAGTATTTT
TRBD1	TRBV14	TRBJ2-7	few	CASSLRTGGTYEQYF	TGTGCCAGCAGCCTCCGGACAGGGGGAACCTACGAGCAGTACTTC
TRBD1	TRBV19	TRBJ1-1	-	CASSPGTGRLENTEAFF	TGTGCCAGTAGTCCCGGGACAGGGAGACTTGAGAACACTGAAGCTTTCTTT
-	TRBV3-1	TRBJ2-7	-	CASSLLGGTGGEQYF	TGTGCCAGCAGCCTACTCGGCGGGACTGGGGGTGAGCAGTACTTC
-	TRBV7-9	TRBJ2-5	few	CASSVPTGRETQYF	TGTGCCAGCAGCGTACCGACGGGGCGGGAGACCCAGTACTTC
-	TRBV7-3	TRBJ2-3	few	CASSWLGADTQYF	TGTGCCAGCAGCTGGTTAGGAGCAGATACGCAGTATTTT
-	TRBV10-3	TRBJ1-1	few	CAISERQGPGNTEAFF	TGTGCCATCAGTGAAAGGCAGGGACCTGGGAACACTGAAGCTTTCTTT
-	TRBV7-2	TRBJ1-6	few	CASSPLPGAAGSPLHF	TGTGCCAGCAGCCCGCTCCCGGGGGCAGCTGGTTCACCCCTCCACTTT
-	TRBV4-3	TRBJ2-5	many	CASSQDMRGQETQYF	TGCGCCAGCAGCCAAGATATGAGGGGCCAAGAGACCCAGTACTTC
TRBD1	TRBV29-1	TRBJ2-1	-	CSVDRGLVNEQFF	TGCAGCGTTGACAGGGGGCTTGTCAATGAGCAGTTCTTC
-	TRBV29-1	TRBJ2-2	-	CSVAGAGTGELFF	TGCAGCGTTGCCGGGGCGGGAACCGGGGAGCTGTTTTTT
-	TRBV20-1	TRBJ2-3	-	CSAGRYTQYF	TGCAGTGCTGGCAGGTATACGCAGTATTTT
TRBD1	TRBV7-2	TRBJ1-4	few	CASSFGQVRGEKLFF	TGTGCCAGCAGCTTCGGACAGGTCCGAGGGGAAAAACTGTTTTTT
-	TRBV12-3/TRBV12-4	TRBJ1-2	-	CASRRQDYGYTF	TGTGCCAGCAGGCGACAGGACTATGGCTACACCTTC
-	TRBV4-3	TRBJ2-5	few	CASSQGAERETQYF	TGCGCCAGCAGCCAGGGTGCAGAAAGGGAGACCCAGTACTTC
TRBD1	TRBV29-1	TRBJ2-7	few	CSVETGVTYEQYF	TGCAGCGTTGAGACAGGGGTGACCTACGAGCAGTACTTC
-	TRBV7-6	TRBJ2-5	few	CASSLGQVSQETQYF	TGTGCCAGCAGCTTAGGGCAGGTCAGCCAAGAGACCCAGTACTTC
-	TRBV4-1	TRBJ1-5	many	CASSQDRGDQPQHF	TGCGCCAGCAGCCAAGATCGTGGGGATCAGCCCCAGCATTTT
-	TRBV6-5	TRBJ2-1	-	CASNRGNEQFF	TGTGCCAGCAATAGAGGGAATGAGCAGTTCTTC
-	TRBV6-5	TRBJ2-3	few	CASSYSRSTDTQYF	TGTGCCAGCAGTTACTCCCGCTCAACAGATACGCAGTATTTT
-	TRBV20-1	TRBJ1-5	few	CSARGSLNQPQHF	TGCAGTGCTAGGGGCAGCCTCAATCAGCCCCAGCATTTT
-	TRBV12-3/TRBV12-4	TRBJ2-7	-	CASSPMGHEQYF	TGTGCCAGCAGCCCGATGGGCCACGAGCAGTACTTC
-	TRBV18	TRBJ2-1	-	CASSPRGAWAEQFF	TGTGCCAGCTCCCCCCGCGGGGCGTGGGCAGAGCAGTTCTTC
TRBD1	TRBV7-2	TRBJ1-6	-	CASSLNRGGSPLHF	TGTGCCAGCAGCTTAAACAGGGGAGGTTCACCCCTCCACTTT